The following is a T cell receptor (beta chain) sequence with its context. This entry is derived from a study of blood T cell repertoires in COVID-19. Across the whole study: Acute and convalescent COVID-19 specimens originated in the United States, Italy and Spain. T cells, B-cell-depleted T cells, or PBMCs supplied cDNA or gDNA.

The ends were cut back, 5 bases at V and 4 bases at J, with 15 bases in the middle. The length of the CDR3 is 15 residues. Germline CDR1 and CDR2: SEHNR and FQNEAQ (reference sequence). Sequenced by immunoSEQ multiplex PCR; TCRdb stores in-frame clones only, minus some. Of some 71,000 clones listed, about 80% were seen once; the top ten hold approximately 0.8%. The TCR sequence derives from a woman in her 70s with acute or convalescent COVID-19. Specimen: peripheral blood. V usage is TRBV7-9 and J usage is TRBJ2-1; D remains ambiguous. The CDR3 nucleotides are TGTGCCAGCAGCCCCTCCGGGTCTTTTTACAATGAGCAGTTCTTC. Translation gives CASSPSGSFYNEQFF.